What follows is one T cell receptor beta chain and its context. This specimen comes from a study of blood T cell repertoires in COVID-19. Data came from immunoSEQ multiplex PCR; TCRdb stores just in-frame clones and leaves some out. The data show 120,000 to 150,000 clones, approximately 86% seen once. The CDR3 length is 15 residues. The germline V gene encodes CDR1 MNHNY and CDR2 SVGAGI (reference sequence). V lost 2 bases and J 9 bases, leaving 17 bases between the germline ends. J is TRBJ1-5 and V is TRBV6-6; D might be TRBD1 (6 bases). The TCR was taken from a woman in her fifties or sixties with acute or convalescent COVID-19. Sequenced material: peripheral blood. CDR3: CASSYEGVAGTPQHF. The CDR3 nucleotides read TGTGCCAGCAGTTACGAGGGGGTGGCGGGTACGCCCCAGCATTTT.